These 20 T cell receptor beta chains were all obtained from the same sample, sequenced in a study of post-analysis software for immune sequencing data. General observations from the study: Compared with controls, patients had more of roughly five TRBV segments, including TRBV5-6, TRBV5-1 and TRBV20-1.

Antigens for these TCRs are unknown. Unique molecular identifiers had been added to the TCR beta cDNA libraries. TCRdb used MiXCR to reprocess the PCR reads, holding one entry per CDR3 protein. In the table there are around 770,000 distinct CDR3 sequences, approximately 44% of which are singletons. The sequenced material came from blood. Source of these receptors: a girl aged 5-17 years with multiple sclerosis.

The chain joins TRBV29-1 to TRBJ2-1, with unresolved D. Germline lookup yields CDR1 SQVTM and CDR2 ANQGSEA. CDR3 length equals 13 residues. V lost 4 bases to trimming and J lost 0 bases, with 7 bases between them. The CDR3 nucleotides are TGCAGCGTTGTATCCAGCTCCTACAATGAGCAGTTCTTC. Its translation: CSVVSSSYNEQFF.

The genes are TRBV7-9 and TRBJ2-1, with 10 bases fitting TRBD2. J gave up 7 bases and V 0 bases, and 6 bases lay outside the gene matches. This CDR3 is built from 16 residues. Germline assignment: CDR1 SEHNR and CDR2 FQNEAQ (reference sequence). The CDR3 reads CASSLAASGSRNEQFF. The CDR3 DNA reads as TGTGCCAGCAGCTTAGCGGCTAGCGGGAGTAGGAATGAGCAGTTCTTC.

The chain combines TRBV5-1 with TRBJ2-5; D possibly corresponds to TRBD1 (7 bases). Germline V gene data show CDR1 as SGHRS and CDR2 as YFSETQ. The germline V and J ends were trimmed by 7 bases and 4 bases, with 17 bases remaining between them. The CDR3 totals 14 residues. The CDR3 sequence is CASSGSSGGETQYF. The CDR3 region has the DNA TGCGCCAGCTCCGGGAGCTCAGGGGGAGAGACCCAGTACTTC. The variable domain in full, completed from reference TRBV5-1 and TRBJ2-5, reads KAGVTQTPRYLIKTRGQQVTLSCSPISGHRSVSWYQQTPGQGLQFLFEYFSETQRNKGNFPGRFSGRQFSNSRSEMNVSTLELGDSALYLCASSGSSGGETQYFGPGTRLLVL.

The chain couples TRBV6-5 to TRBJ2-7; 10 positions agree with TRBD2. J lost 5 bases, V lost 9 bases, and 7 bases had no gene match. The CDR3 loop spans 13 amino acids. Per germline, CDR1 MNHEY and CDR2 SVGAGI. The CDR3 DNA follows: TGTGCCAGTAGAGTAGCGGGAGGCCACGAGCAGTACTTC. This codes for CASRVAGGHEQYF.

This chain uses TRBV10-3 with TRBJ2-7; TRBD1 or TRBD2 may be the D gene (6 bases each). The CDR3 spans 14 residues. With 2 bases removed from V and 2 bases from J, the gap between germline ends came to 10 bases. The germline gives CDR1 ENHRY, CDR2 SYGVKD. The CDR3 protein is CAISEAGEAYEQYF. The CDR3 bases are TGTGCCATCAGTGAGGCAGGGGAGGCCTACGAGCAGTACTTC.

This chain uses TRBV7-8 with TRBJ2-6; 7 positions match TRBD1. Trimming removed 1 base from V and 0 bases from J; junction bases left unmatched: 9. CDR3 length equals 19 residues. Germline-derived CDR1 and CDR2 are SGHVS and FQNEAQ. The CDR3 reads CASSLVGTAYSSGANVLTF. DNA of the CDR3: TGTGCCAGCAGCTTAGTAGGGACAGCCTACTCCTCTGGGGCCAACGTCCTGACTTTC.

There are a few counts of this clonotype. The chain combines TRBV6-2 or TRBV6-3 with TRBJ1-5; D unclear. CDR3 length equals 16 residues. Germline V gene sequence: CDR1 MNHEY, CDR2 SVGEGT. The V gene lost 2 bases and the J gene lost 2 bases, with 13 bases spanning the gap. Here the CDR3 DNA reads TGTGCCAGCAGTTACCGCGGTTCGGTAGGCAATCAGCCCCAGCATTTT. It codes for CASSYRGSVGNQPQHF.

The V gene is TRBV29-1, the J gene TRBJ2-4; tentatively, D is TRBD1 or TRBD2 (5 bases each). Trimming cost V 0 bases and J 1 base, with 7 bases left between them. Germline CDR1 reads SQVTM; CDR2 reads ANQGSEA. The CDR3 is made up of 14 amino acids. This CDR3 is CSVEEWGAKNIQYF. The CDR3 DNA sequence: TGCAGCGTTGAAGAGTGGGGGGCCAAAAACATTCAGTACTTC.

The rearrangement uses TRBV20-1 and TRBJ1-1, with 8 nucleotides matching TRBD1. Germline CDR1 DFQATT, CDR2 SNEGSKA (reference sequence). This CDR3 has 16 residues. V was clipped by 0 bases and J by 0 bases; unmatched bases: 6. CDR3 in amino acids: CSARDLTGAMNTEAFF. In DNA form, the CDR3 reads TGCAGTGCTAGAGACTTGACAGGGGCCATGAACACTGAAGCTTTCTTT.

The chain combines TRBV28 with TRBJ2-7, with a weak D call TRBD2 (5 bases). The CDR3 spans 16 residues. The V gene lost 8 bases and the J gene lost 7 bases, with 27 bases spanning the gap. Germline-derived CDR1 and CDR2 are MDHEN and SYDVKM. In nucleotides, the CDR3 is TGTGCCAGCGGTCCCAACGGGAATATCCTTCTCCGGGAGCAGTACTTC. This codes for CASGPNGNILLREQYF. The full variable domain, its missing parts supplied by reference TRBV28 and TRBJ2-7, is DVKVTQSSRYLVKRTGEKVFLECVQDMDHENMFWYRQDPGLGLRLIYFSYDVKMKEKGDIPEGYSVSREKKERFSLILESASTNQTSMYLCASGPNGNILLREQYFGPGTRLTVT.

This chain joins TRBV15 and TRBJ2-1; 7 nucleotides align to TRBD2. Germline V lookup: CDR1 LNHNV, CDR2 YYDKDF (reference sequence). The CDR3 spans 14 residues. After removal of 3 bases from V and 5 bases from J, the junction contained 4 bases not matched to a gene. CDR3 nucleotide sequence: TGTGCCACCAGCAGGTTTGGGGGGGACAATGAGCAGTTCTTC. Protein: CATSRFGGDNEQFF.

The rearrangement links TRBV4-1 to TRBJ2-3, with 11 nucleotides matching TRBD2. The V segment lost 0 bases and the J segment 3 bases; nucleotides outside the gene matches: 11. The CDR3 is 19 amino acids. CDR1 and CDR2 from the germline V gene are MGHRA and YSYEKL. The CDR3 loop reads CASSQDMSGTSGQTDTQYF. CDR3 DNA: TGCGCCAGCAGCCAAGACATGAGTGGGACTAGCGGCCAAACAGATACGCAGTATTTT.

The gene calls are TRBV13 and TRBJ2-7; 12 positions agree with TRBD2. With the DNA end fitting TRBJ2-5 better, the J assignment may be wrong. CDR1 PRHDT and CDR2 FYEKMQ come from the germline V gene (reference sequence). This CDR3 has 18 amino acids. The CDR3 loop is CASSSRDGTSGLRSTQYF. The CDR3 coding sequence is TGTGCCAGCAGCTCAAGAGACGGGACTAGCGGGCTACGGTCGACCCAGTACTTC.

The gene calls are TRBV9 and TRBJ2-1; a possible D gene is TRBD2 (7 bases). Germline CDR1 reads SGDLS; CDR2 reads YYNGEE. This CDR3 is 14 amino acids long. V was shortened by 0 bases and J by 7 bases, with 11 bases between the two germline ends. The CDR3 region has the DNA TGTGCCAGCAGCGTAGGGGGGGGGCTAAATGAGCAGTTCTTC. Translated: CASSVGGGLNEQFF.

The chain recombines TRBV7-2 with TRBJ2-1; D possibly uses TRBD1 or TRBD2 (5 bases each). Germline V gene sequence: CDR1 SGHTA, CDR2 FQGNSA. V lost 4 bases, J lost 13 bases, and 11 bases lay in between. The CDR3 contains 11 residues. The CDR3 region is CASSSRDQQFF. In nucleotides, the CDR3 is TGTGCCAGCAGCTCCCGGGACCAACAGTTCTTC.

The chain links TRBV27 to TRBJ1-1; D gene unclear. Germline loops: CDR1 MNHEY, CDR2 SMNVEV (reference sequence). The CDR3 is made up of 13 amino acids. V was shortened by 0 bases and J by 8 bases, with 10 bases between the two germline ends. The CDR3 region is CASSLSPGREAFF. The CDR3 nucleotides read TGTGCCAGCAGTTTATCGCCCGGGAGAGAAGCTTTCTTT.

This clonotype appeared a single time. J is TRBJ1-5 and V is TRBV12-3 or TRBV12-4; D perhaps matches TRBD1 (5 bases). The V gene lost 5 bases and the J gene lost 7 bases, with 12 bases spanning the gap. The CDR3 loop spans 13 amino acids. The CDR3 DNA reads TGTGCCAGCAGTCAGGGACCTTGGCAGCCCCAGCATTTT. It specifies CASSQGPWQPQHF.

The rearrangement links TRBV6-2 or TRBV6-3 to TRBJ2-5; weak D call: TRBD2 (6 bases). Trimming cost V 0 bases and J 7 bases, with 9 bases left between them. The CDR3 extends over 13 amino acids. Germline CDR1 MNHEY, CDR2 SVGEGT. CDR3 sequence: CASSYSDYTTQYF. The CDR3 coding sequence is TGTGCCAGCAGTTACTCGGACTATACGACCCAGTACTTC.

This clonotype was detected only a few times. This chain links TRBV5-8 with TRBJ1-1, with 8 bases that match TRBD1. This CDR3 is 14 amino acids long. Germline V gene data show CDR1 as SGHTS and CDR2 as YDEGEE. V lost 4 bases and J lost 1; bases outside the gene matches: 3. CDR3 sequence (DNA): TGTGCCAGCAGCAGGGACAGGACGAACACTGAAGCTTTCTTT. It encodes CASSRDRTNTEAFF.

This clonotype was recorded a few times. CDR3 nucleotide sequence: TGTGCCAGCAGTTTAAGGCGGACAGGGGGACAGCCCCAGCATTTT. Residues: CASSLRRTGGQPQHF. This sequence joins TRBV12-3 or TRBV12-4 and TRBJ1-5, with 10 bases that match TRBD1. J was trimmed by 7 bases and V by 2 bases; bases with no gene match: 5. The CDR3 is 15 amino acids.